This T cell receptor beta chain appears in the sequencing data of a study of T cells in Graves' hyperthyroidism and ophthalmopathy. Study-level information: Specimen type is peripheral blood, collected at initial diagnosis prior to any treatment.

There are many counts of this clonotype. Its antigen is unidentified. General study results and limits: Ophthalmopathy, which appeared later, was predicted by the model a median about 6 months before onset.

Not enrolled were patients with uncontrolled infection, other autoimmune disease, pregnancy or lactation. Diagnoses rested on clinical symptoms, serum thyroxine and TRAb, thyroid ultrasound and orbital computed tomography. TCR beta CDR3 regions were amplified from RNA. With the HTBI primer set, the TCR CDR3 went through a first round of RT-PCR. TCRdb re-analysed the multiplex PCR reads in MiXCR, keeping a single row per CDR3 protein. Of roughly 500,000 distinct CDR3 sequences listed, approximately 15% were seen once; the top ten hold 5% to 7%. CDR1 is GTSNPN and CDR2 is SVGIG in the germline V gene (reference sequence). With 4 bases removed from V and 3 bases from J, the gap between germline ends came to 10 bases. CDR3 length: 13 residues.

The material sequenced was blood. The sequence derives from a woman in her 30s with Graves' hyperthyroidism that later progressed to Graves' ophthalmopathy. This rearrangement joins TRBV30 to TRBJ1-5; no firm D call. In nucleotides, the CDR3 is TGTGCCTGGAAACCCCAAGACAATCAGCCCCAGCATTTT. Translated: CAWKPQDNQPQHF.